The rows below give T cell receptor beta chains drawn from one sample of a study of OX40 agonist ivuxolimab in advanced cancers. Some clones are missing from TCRdb's copy, which holds only in-frame ones; the method was immunoSEQ multiplex PCR. Found here are roughly 62,000 clones, roughly 85% of them singletons; the top ten hold nearly 0.9%. Specimen: CD4+ or CD8+ T cells sorted from blood, collected in a trial of the OX40 agonist ivuxolimab. These receptor sequences come from an adult with an advanced solid tumor such as melanoma, head and neck, liver or kidney cancer. The CDR3 runs from the conserved cysteine through the conserved F or W. Each record gives: V gene, J gene, D gene, clone size, CDR3 protein, CDR3 DNA. D genes are given only for firm matches. Clone size is not always given. Where it is, it says once, few, many or a class for expanded clones.

TRBV7-3,TRBJ2-2,NA,NA,CASSQKVTSGELFF,TGTGCCAGCAGCCAAAAAGTGACTAGCGGGGAGCTGTTTTTT
TRBV5-1,TRBJ2-3,TRBD2,once,CASSLASGGARTDTQYF,TGCGCCAGCAGCTTGGCGAGCGGGGGGGCCAGGACAGATACGCAGTATTTT
TRBV19,TRBJ2-7,TRBD1,NA,CASRGQGNYEQYF,TGTGCCAGTAGGGGACAGGGGAACTACGAGCAGTACTTC
TRBV30,TRBJ2-1,NA,NA,CAWSNPRVSFEQFF,TGTGCCTGGAGTAACCCGCGTGTGAGCTTTGAGCAGTTCTTC
TRBV7-9,TRBJ2-3,TRBD2,once,CASSSTSVVDTQYF,TGTGCCAGCAGCTCGACTAGCGTTGTCGATACGCAGTATTTT
TRBV21-1,TRBJ1-5,NA,NA,CASTPGSYSNQPQHF,TGTGCCAGCACCCCCGGGTCATATAGCAATCAGCCCCAGCATTTT
TRBV4-1,TRBJ1-1,NA,NA,CASSQRGAGPEAFF,TGCGCCAGCAGCCAGAGGGGTGCGGGCCCTGAAGCTTTCTTT
TRBV6-1,TRBJ2-3,TRBD1,NA,CASIEDRDSIHTQYF,TGTGCCAGCATAGAGGACAGGGATTCAATACATACGCAGTATTTT
TRBV6-6,TRBJ2-7,TRBD1,NA,CASSYGDRAYEQYF,TGTGCCAGCAGTTACGGGGACAGAGCCTACGAGCAGTACTTC
TRBV7-9,TRBJ2-5,TRBD2,NA,CASSLGASGIQETQYF,TGTGCCAGCAGCTTAGGTGCTAGCGGGATTCAAGAGACCCAGTACTTC
TRBV10-3,TRBJ1-5,NA,NA,CAISESNGNQPQHF,TGTGCCATCAGTGAGTCGAATGGGAATCAGCCCCAGCATTTT
TRBV19,TRBJ1-2,NA,NA,CASSATFINYGYTF,TGTGCCAGTAGTGCGACCTTCATTAACTATGGCTACACCTTC
TRBV10-3,TRBJ1-2,TRBD1,NA,CVISESGGGYGYTF,TGTGTCATCAGTGAGTCAGGGGGCGGCTATGGCTACACCTTC
TRBV6-1,TRBJ2-3,TRBD1,NA,CASSEAGQGRTDTQYF,TGTGCCAGCAGTGAAGCGGGACAGGGGCGCACAGATACGCAGTATTTT
TRBV5-5,TRBJ1-2,TRBD1,NA,CASSLWTGGYTF,TGTGCCAGCAGCTTATGGACAGGGGGCTACACCTTC
TRBV10-3,TRBJ2-1,TRBD1,NA,CAISTDRGNEQFF,TGTGCCATCAGTACAGACAGGGGAAATGAGCAGTTCTTC
TRBV7-2,TRBJ2-5,TRBD1,NA,CASSPGQKLQETQYF,TGTGCCAGCAGCCCGGGACAGAAACTCCAAGAGACCCAGTACTTC
TRBV7-2,TRBJ1-5,NA,NA,CASSLGTSLSSQHF,TGTGCCAGCAGCTTAGGGACATCCTTGAGTTCCCAGCATTTT
TRBV6-6,TRBJ1-1,NA,NA,CASSYSNRANTEAFF,TGTGCCAGCAGTTACTCGAACAGGGCAAACACTGAAGCTTTCTTT
TRBV29-1,TRBJ2-1,NA,NA,CSVVIKERTSYNEQFF,TGCAGCGTCGTTATCAAGGAGAGAACAAGCTACAATGAGCAGTTCTTC
TRBV5-1,TRBJ2-3,NA,NA,CASRKRGTDTQYF,TGCGCCAGCAGGAAGAGGGGCACAGATACGCAGTATTTT